This T cell receptor beta chain was sequenced for a study of blood T cell repertoires in COVID-19. In the study overall: Samples representing acute and convalescent COVID-19 were sourced from the United States, Italy and Spain. T cells, B-cell-depleted T cells, or PBMCs supplied cDNA or gDNA.

Original methodology: Counts of nucleated cells, estimated from reference gene primer amplification, were obtained. Profiled with immunoSEQ multiplex PCR; TCRdb holds only in-frame clones, not every one. D and trimming were read from the DNA, whereas the V and J calls and clone size are those reported in that table. The sample includes just over 25,000 clones, almost 90% of them seen just once. The sample holds one count of this clone. The CDR3 has 16 amino acids. V gave up 5 bases and J gave up 4 bases; unmatched junction bases: 7. Germline loops: CDR1 MDHEN, CDR2 SYDVKM. V usage is TRBV28 and J usage is TRBJ2-1; 11 nucleotides agree with TRBD2. Sequencing used peripheral blood. The receptor was derived from a human donor in a cohort sampled during active COVID-19. This chain's CDR3 is CASSLGGTSGYNEQFF. CDR3 coding DNA: TGTGCCAGCAGTCTAGGGGGGACTAGCGGTTACAATGAGCAGTTCTTC. Full variable domain (outside the CDR3, taken from reference TRBV28 and TRBJ2-1): DVKVTQSSRYLVKRTGEKVFLECVQDMDHENMFWYRQDPGLGLRLIYFSYDVKMKEKGDIPEGYSVSREKKERFSLILESASTNQTSMYLCASSLGGTSGYNEQFFGPGTRLTVL.